A single sample gave rise to the 20 T cell receptor beta chains below, sequenced in a study of immune evolution from preneoplasia to lung adenocarcinoma. The method was immunoSEQ multiplex PCR; TCRdb's version includes in-frame clones alone and lacks a portion of them. The sample includes 9,500 to 15,000 clones, about 84% seen only once; the top ten take roughly 3.8%. The sample comprised FFPE tissue from an adenomatous hyperplasia lung lesion. Subset meaning: atypical adenomatous hyperplasia (AAH), lung preneoplasia. Source of these receptors: a person aged 50 or older with lung adenocarcinoma.

This clone has only one observation. The V and J genes are TRBV2 and TRBJ1-5; D is unresolved. Germline-derived CDR1 and CDR2 are SNHLY and FYNNEI. V gave up 7 bases and J gave up 0 bases, with 13 bases separating them. The CDR3 runs to 15 residues. CDR3 sequence reads: CASKLDSYSNQPQHF. The CDR3 coding sequence is TGTGCCAGCAAACTCGACTCCTATAGCAATCAGCCCCAGCATTTT.

This clone was observed a handful of times. The rearrangement uses TRBV6-6 and TRBJ2-7, with D unresolved. CDR1 and CDR2 (germline): MNHNY, SVGAGI (reference sequence). Trimming cost V 10 bases and J 3 bases, with 25 bases left between them. The CDR3 spans 16 residues. CDR3 loop: CATFRGPGTTRYEQYF. DNA of the CDR3: TGTGCCACCTTTCGCGGTCCAGGAACGACGCGCTACGAGCAGTACTTC.

The chain joins TRBV29-1 to TRBJ1-1; 7 nucleotides agree with TRBD1. Losses at the gene ends were 7 bases for V and 3 bases for J; bases not matched to a gene: 8. Germline-derived CDR1 and CDR2 are SQVTM and ANQGSEA. CDR3 length equals 13 residues. The CDR3: CSASTGTYTEAFF. The CDR3 region has the DNA TGCAGCGCTTCGACAGGGACGTACACTGAAGCTTTCTTT.

The V gene is TRBV7-8, the J gene TRBJ1-5; D is ambiguous. Trimming removed 1 base at V and 3 bases at J, with 13 bases between. Germline CDR1 SGHVS, CDR2 FQNEAQ. The CDR3 is made up of 16 amino acids. The CDR3 spells CASSLVQWGNNQPQHF. The CDR3 DNA reads TGTGCCAGCAGCTTAGTTCAATGGGGTAACAATCAGCCCCAGCATTTT. The complete variable domain, with remaining parts taken from reference TRBV7-8 and TRBJ1-5, reads GAGVSQSPRYKVAKRGQDVALRCDPISGHVSLFWYQQALGQGPEFLTYFQNEAQLDKSGLPSDRFFAERPEGSVSTLKIQRTQQEDSAVYLCASSLVQWGNNQPQHFGDGTRLSIL.

The V and J genes are TRBV5-6 and TRBJ2-5; D possibly corresponds to TRBD2 (6 bases). The germline CDR1 and CDR2 sequences are SGHDT and YYEEEE. This CDR3 is built from 12 residues. V lost 4 bases and J 9 bases, leaving 13 bases between the germline ends. CDR3 amino acids: CASSPAGMSQYF. In DNA, the CDR3 is TGTGCCAGCAGCCCGGCGGGAATGTCCCAGTACTTC.

The chain couples TRBV7-8 to TRBJ1-5; D is undetermined. Trimming removed 1 base from V and 1 base from J, with 5 bases in between. CDR3 length equals 14 residues. CDR1 and CDR2 from the germline V gene are SGHVS and FQNEAQ. The CDR3 reads CASSLEGSNQPQHF. CDR3 sequence (DNA): TGTGCCAGCAGCTTAGAAGGGAGCAATCAGCCCCAGCATTTT.

The sample holds a few counts of this clone. The CDR3 nucleotides are TGTGCCAGCAGTTCCGACAGGGTCAAGCAGTACTTC. Residues: CASSSDRVKQYF. This chain connects TRBV6-5 to TRBJ2-7; 7 bases are a match to TRBD1. Germline-derived CDR1 and CDR2 are MNHEY and SVGAGI. The CDR3 has 12 residues. V trimming: 4 bases; J trimming: 8 bases; junction bases outside the gene matches: 5.

The chain links TRBV12-5 to TRBJ2-3, with 11 bases identical to TRBD2. Trimming took 5 bases from V and 7 from J; bases not matched to a gene: 8. CDR3 length equals 15 residues. CDR1 LGHNT and CDR2 FRNRAP come from the germline V gene. The CDR3 nucleotides read TGTGCTAGTGGTCCATTAGCGGGAGGGCCATATACGCAGTATTTT. This translates into CASGPLAGGPYTQYF.

The chain links TRBV27 to TRBJ2-7, with D perhaps matching TRBD2 (6 bases). Trimming took 4 bases from V and 3 from J, leaving 13 bases between them. Germline V CDR1 and CDR2: MNHEY, SMNVEV (reference sequence). This CDR3 is built from 14 residues. The CDR3 protein is CASSSGENLYEQYF. CDR3 nucleotides: TGTGCCAGCAGTTCGGGGGAAAACCTCTACGAGCAGTACTTC.

The chain combines TRBV13 with TRBJ2-7; 12 nucleotides line up with TRBD2. V lost 2 bases to trimming and J lost 0 bases; unmatched junction nucleotides: 5. The CDR3 is made up of 17 amino acids. Germline V gene lookup returns CDR1 PRHDT and CDR2 FYEKMQ (reference sequence). CDR3 sequence (DNA): TGTGCCAGCAGCTTAACGGGACTAGCGGGCCTCTCCTACGAGCAGTACTTC. This encodes CASSLTGLAGLSYEQYF. The entire variable domain, with the rest obtained from reference TRBV13 and TRBJ2-7, is as follows: AAGVIQSPRHLIKEKRETATLKCYPIPRHDTVYWYQQGPGQDPQFLISFYEKMQSDKGSIPDRFSAQQFSDYHSELNMSSLELGDSALYFCASSLTGLAGLSYEQYFGPGTRLTVT.

Comment on this clone: A junction end diverges from the germline sequence, so it may reflect a read error. The J gene is TRBJ2-7, the V gene TRBV7-7; D is ambiguous. This CDR3 comprises 13 residues. Germline CDR1 is SSHAT and CDR2 is FNYEAQ (reference sequence). The CDR3 bases are TGTGCTAGCAGCTTATCTGCTGTTGGCGAGCAGTACTTC. It yields the protein CASSLSAVGEQYF.

The CDR3 DNA is TGCGCCAGCAGCTTGCGGCCGAAGGGGGAAGCGACACCCCTCCACTTT. This encodes CASSLRPKGEATPLHF. V usage is TRBV5-1 and J usage is TRBJ1-6; a weak D match, TRBD1 (6 bases). This CDR3 is 16 amino acids long. From germline, CDR1 is SGHRS and CDR2 YFSETQ. V shed 1 base and J shed 11 bases, with 19 bases lying between them.

The chain carries TRBV28 and TRBJ1-5; maybe TRBD1 (5 bases). The length of the CDR3 is 14 residues. With 6 bases removed from V and 6 bases from J, the gap between germline ends came to 15 bases. The germline CDR1 and CDR2 sequences are MDHEN and SYDVKM. This CDR3 reads CASSNPGALQPQHF. CDR3 DNA sequence: TGTGCCAGCAGCAATCCTGGGGCCCTTCAGCCCCAGCATTTT.

As DNA, the CDR3 is TGTGCCAGTAGTATACTTTTTTTCGGTGCGGACAGCGATCCGGATACGCAGTATTTT. Its protein is CASSILFFGADSDPDTQYF. The chain has TRBV19 and TRBJ2-3, with D perhaps TRBD1 (6 bases). The V end lost 2 bases, the J end lost 6 bases, and 27 bases lay between the germline ends. The length of the CDR3 is 19 residues. CDR1 and CDR2 from the germline V gene are LNHDA and SQIVND (reference sequence).

The sample holds a few counts of this clone. This chain links TRBV7-7 with TRBJ2-1, with 16 positions matching TRBD2. The CDR3 is made up of 17 amino acids. Germline V gene sequence: CDR1 SSHAT, CDR2 FNYEAQ (reference sequence). V shed 5 bases and J 7 bases; nucleotides not matched to a gene: 8. Here the CDR3 DNA reads TGTGCCAGCAGCCATGCGGGACTAGCGGGAGGGACGAATGAGCAGTTCTTC. Translating it yields CASSHAGLAGGTNEQFF.

This clone was found once. The V and J genes are TRBV29-1 and TRBJ1-2, with D perhaps TRBD1 (5 bases). This CDR3 is built from 14 residues. Looked up from germline, CDR1 is SQVTM and CDR2 is ANQGSEA. Trimming removed 3 bases at V and 7 bases at J, with 18 bases between. The CDR3 reads CSVDGSGALGGYTF. In nucleotides, the CDR3 is TGCAGCGTTGACGGTAGCGGGGCCCTGGGTGGCTACACCTTC.

The CDR3 region is CASSSGITNYGYTF. In nucleotides, the CDR3 is TGTGCCAGCAGCTCAGGGATAACTAACTATGGCTACACCTTC. The chain has TRBV7-8 and TRBJ1-2; tentatively, D is TRBD1 (5 bases). Germline CDR1 is SGHVS and CDR2 is FQNEAQ. The CDR3 sequence is 14 residues long. The V gene lost 4 bases and the J gene lost 0 bases, with 9 bases spanning the gap.

V is TRBV7-8 and J is TRBJ2-5; 7 bases agree with TRBD1. V lost 3 bases, J lost 4 bases, and 5 bases stayed unmatched. The CDR3 totals 14 residues. The V gene's germline CDR1 is SGHVS and CDR2 FQNEAQ. CDR3 bases: TGTGCCAGCAGCTTGACAGGGTCGGGAGAGACCCAGTACTTC. Translation: CASSLTGSGETQYF. Variable domain in full (rest from reference TRBV7-8 and TRBJ2-5): GAGVSQSPRYKVAKRGQDVALRCDPISGHVSLFWYQQALGQGPEFLTYFQNEAQLDKSGLPSDRFFAERPEGSVSTLKIQRTQQEDSAVYLCASSLTGSGETQYFGPGTRLLVL.

This clone qualifies as medium-sized. The chain has TRBV7-9 and TRBJ1-1; D unresolved. Germline V lookup: CDR1 SEHNR, CDR2 FQNEAQ (reference sequence). With 3 bases removed from V and 0 bases from J, the gap between germline ends came to 11 bases. CDR3 size: 15 residues. The CDR3 DNA sequence: TGTGCCAGCAGCTTCCAATTTGGCATGAACACTGAAGCTTTCTTT. As protein: CASSFQFGMNTEAFF.

This clone was seen a single time. The chain has TRBV28 and TRBJ1-3; D is uncertain. V shed 5 bases and J shed 0 bases, with 8 bases lying between them. CDR1 MDHEN and CDR2 SYDVKM come from the germline V gene. The length of the CDR3 is 14 residues. The CDR3 spells CASSLTDSGNTIYF. The CDR3 DNA sequence: TGTGCCAGCAGTCTGACCGACTCTGGAAACACCATATATTTT.